These T cell receptor beta chains were read from a single sample in a study of memory CD4+ T cells and cytomegalovirus serostatus. Sequencing was performed with immunoSEQ multiplex PCR; in TCRdb, only in-frame clones are kept and a portion is missing. The sample includes 60,000 to 70,000 clones, 76% of them seen just once. The material sequenced was memory CD4+ T cells from blood. The receptor set was obtained from an adult in good health and CMV-seropositive. CDR3s include the opening cysteine and the closing phenylalanine or tryptophan. D genes are given only for firm matches.

j_call v_call d_call cdr3_aa
TRBJ1-4 TRBV18 TRBD1 CASRPGGHLNEKLFF
TRBJ2-7 TRBV6-1 TRBD2 CASSAQRGGPYEQYF
TRBJ2-6 TRBV15 . CATSGYTGYSSGANVLTF
TRBJ1-4 TRBV21-1 . CASSPRSGTNEKLFF
TRBJ2-7 TRBV11-2 . CASSRTLTSGEQYF
TRBJ2-3 TRBV29-1 TRBD2 CSVIAGVGTDTQYF
TRBJ2-7 TRBV18 TRBD1 CASSPGQARDYEQYF
TRBJ2-5 TRBV11-2 . CASSSTVQETQYF
TRBJ1-4 TRBV5-1 . CASSLRGSDEKLFF
TRBJ1-4 TRBV6-1 TRBD1 CASSEAGQGNEKLFF
TRBJ2-1 TRBV4-2 TRBD2 CASSPKRLAGNPSYNEQFF
TRBJ1-5 TRBV4-1 . CASSQITGLVRQPQHF
TRBJ2-3 TRBV19 . CASRGGTDTQYF
TRBJ1-2 TRBV18 . CASSGGPNYGYTF
TRBJ1-1 TRBV5-1 . CASSLDALGRNTEAFF
TRBJ2-3 TRBV29-1 . CSGWGGTAFSTDTQYF
TRBJ1-2 TRBV11-2 TRBD1 CASSTGTGLSWGYTF
TRBJ1-4 TRBV30 . CAWREQGFRTNEKLFF
TRBJ1-2 TRBV6-1 . CASSEGPANYGYTF
TRBJ2-3 TRBV2 . CASSAVGSQTQYF
TRBJ1-2 TRBV7-8 . CASSPTTGGYTF
TRBJ1-1 TRBV4-1 . CASSLRGTNTEAFF
TRBJ2-3 TRBV5-4 . CASGVGSLTDTQYF
TRBJ2-1 TRBV29-1 TRBD1 CSAGQGNNEQFF
TRBJ1-2 TRBV5-6 . CASSLDYGYTF
TRBJ1-1 TRBV5-1 . CASSFQGSEKNTEAFF
TRBJ1-1 TRBV30 TRBD1 CAWLGQGIAFGMNTEAFF
TRBJ1-1 TRBV7-2 . CASSSQRSTTEAFF
TRBJ1-5 TRBV15 . CATSRDQTSNQPQHF
TRBJ2-3 TRBV4-3 TRBD2 CASSRGTSGSTDTQYF
TRBJ2-5 TRBV7-2 TRBD1 CASSFPTGGRETQYF
TRBJ1-4 TRBV7-2 TRBD1 CASSLGTGEKLFF
TRBJ2-1 TRBV5-1 . CASSLSPGGGLSSYNEQFF
TRBJ2-3 TRBV6-1 TRBD2 CASSETSGSQYF
TRBJ2-1 TRBV28 TRBD2 CASSRPGLAGYNEQFF
TRBJ2-7 TRBV7-6 . CASSLQASYEQYF
TRBJ2-7 TRBV19 TRBD2 CATRETSGSYEQYF
TRBJ1-3 TRBV5-8 . CASSFTGRSSGNTIYF
TRBJ1-1 TRBV30 . CAWSVHHNTEAFF
TRBJ2-7 TRBV2 TRBD1 CASSERITGDVHYEQYF
TRBJ2-3 TRBV28 TRBD1 CASRRQGQTDTQYF